The present T cell receptor (beta chain) was sequenced within a study of patients and donors after allogeneic stem cell transplantation. This clonotype was picked up a small number of times. MiXCR, applied by TCRdb to the RT-PCR reads, yields one record per CDR3 protein. Of 920,000 or so distinct CDR3 sequences listed, about 20% are singletons. CDR3 length equals 13 residues. V dropped 6 bases and J dropped 7 bases, with 10 bases sitting between them. This clonotype was obtained from a human donor who was either an allogeneic HSCT recipient or a stem cell or donor lymphocyte infusion donor (not recorded which). It is not recorded whose cells these are; they may come from a transplant donor. The J gene is TRBJ1-6, the V gene TRBV12-3 or TRBV12-4; D is perhaps TRBD1 (5 bases). Source material: blood, either unsorted or a sorted T cell fraction (not recorded which). This chain's CDR3 is CASRGPTNSPLHF. CDR3 coding DNA: TGTGCCAGCAGGGGGCCAACAAATTCACCCCTCCACTTT.